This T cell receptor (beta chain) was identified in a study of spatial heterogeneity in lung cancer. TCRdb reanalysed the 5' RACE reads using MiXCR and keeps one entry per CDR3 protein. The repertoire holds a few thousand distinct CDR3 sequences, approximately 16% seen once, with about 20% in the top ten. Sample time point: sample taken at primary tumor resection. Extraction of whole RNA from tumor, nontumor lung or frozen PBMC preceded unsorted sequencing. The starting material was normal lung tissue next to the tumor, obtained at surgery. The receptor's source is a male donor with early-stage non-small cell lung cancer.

The CDR3 coding sequence is TGTGCCAGCAGTTACTCCCCGGCAGGATTGAACACTGAAGCTTTCTTT. Translation gives CASSYSPAGLNTEAFF. The V and J genes are TRBV6-5 and TRBJ1-1; D is uncertain. This CDR3 is 16 amino acids long. The germline gives CDR1 MNHEY, CDR2 SVGAGI. The V end lost 0 bases, the J end lost 0 bases, and 11 bases lay between the germline ends.